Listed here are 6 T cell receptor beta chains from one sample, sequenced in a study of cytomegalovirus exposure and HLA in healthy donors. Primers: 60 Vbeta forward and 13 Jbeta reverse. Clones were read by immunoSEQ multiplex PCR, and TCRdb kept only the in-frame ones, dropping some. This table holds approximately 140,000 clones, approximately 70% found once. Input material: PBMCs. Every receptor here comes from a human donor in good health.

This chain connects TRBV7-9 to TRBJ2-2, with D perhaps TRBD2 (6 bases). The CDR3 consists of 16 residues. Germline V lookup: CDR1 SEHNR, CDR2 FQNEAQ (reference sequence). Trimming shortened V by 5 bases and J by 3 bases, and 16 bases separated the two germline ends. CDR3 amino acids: CASSPRAGSYTGELFF. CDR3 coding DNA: TGTGCCAGCAGCCCTAGAGCGGGTTCATACACCGGGGAGCTGTTTTTT.

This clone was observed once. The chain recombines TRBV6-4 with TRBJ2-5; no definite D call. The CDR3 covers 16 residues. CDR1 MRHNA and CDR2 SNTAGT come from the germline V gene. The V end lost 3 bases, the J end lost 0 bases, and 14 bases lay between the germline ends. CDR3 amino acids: CASSDGLVQYQETQYF. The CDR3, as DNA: TGTGCCAGCAGTGATGGTTTGGTGCAGTACCAAGAGACCCAGTACTTC.

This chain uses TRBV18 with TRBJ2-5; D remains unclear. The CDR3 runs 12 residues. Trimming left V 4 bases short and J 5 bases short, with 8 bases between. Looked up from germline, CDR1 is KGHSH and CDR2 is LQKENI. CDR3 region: CASSLSRETQYF. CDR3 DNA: TGTGCCAGCTCACTTAGCCGGGAGACCCAGTACTTC.

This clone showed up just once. DNA of the CDR3: TGTGCCAGCAGTTCCTCAACTAATGAAAAACTGTTTTTT. Residues: CASSSSTNEKLFF. The V and J genes are TRBV6-5 and TRBJ1-4, with no clear D. The CDR3 is 13 amino acids. Trimming cost V 4 bases and J 0 bases, with 3 bases left between them. The germline V gene has CDR1 MNHEY and CDR2 SVGAGI.

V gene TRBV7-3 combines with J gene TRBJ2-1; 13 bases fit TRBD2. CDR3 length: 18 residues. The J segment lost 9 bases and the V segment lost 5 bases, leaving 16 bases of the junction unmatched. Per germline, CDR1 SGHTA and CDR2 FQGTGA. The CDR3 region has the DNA TGTGCCAGCAGCCCCTACTGGACTAGCGGGAGAGGGAGAGGTGAGCAGTTCTTC. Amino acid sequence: CASSPYWTSGRGRGEQFF.

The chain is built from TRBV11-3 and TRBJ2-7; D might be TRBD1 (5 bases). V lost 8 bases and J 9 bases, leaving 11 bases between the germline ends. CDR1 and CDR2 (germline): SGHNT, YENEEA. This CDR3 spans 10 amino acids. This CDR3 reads CASPQRGQYF. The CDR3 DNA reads TGTGCCAGCCCCCAAAGGGGGCAGTACTTC. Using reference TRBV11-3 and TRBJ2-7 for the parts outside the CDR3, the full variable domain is EAGVVQSPRYKIIEKKQPVAFWCNPISGHNTLYWYLQNLGQGPELLIRYENEEAVDDSQLPKDRFSAERLKGVDSTLKIQPAELGDSAVYLCASPQRGQYFGPGTRLTVT.